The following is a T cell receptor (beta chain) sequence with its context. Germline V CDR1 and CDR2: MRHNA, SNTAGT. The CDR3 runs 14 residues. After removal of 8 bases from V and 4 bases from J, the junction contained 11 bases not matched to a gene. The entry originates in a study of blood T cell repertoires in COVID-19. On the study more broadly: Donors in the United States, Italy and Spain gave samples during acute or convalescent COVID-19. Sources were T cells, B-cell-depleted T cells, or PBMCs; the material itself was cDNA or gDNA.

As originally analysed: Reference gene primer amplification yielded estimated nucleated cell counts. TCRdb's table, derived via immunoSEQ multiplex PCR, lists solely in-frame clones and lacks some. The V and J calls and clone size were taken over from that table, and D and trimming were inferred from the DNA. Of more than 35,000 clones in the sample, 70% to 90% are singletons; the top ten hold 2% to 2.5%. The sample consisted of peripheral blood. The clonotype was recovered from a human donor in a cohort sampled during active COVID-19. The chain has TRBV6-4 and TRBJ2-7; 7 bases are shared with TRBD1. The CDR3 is CASLTRQGVYEQYF. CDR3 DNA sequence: TGTGCCAGCCTTACTAGACAGGGAGTTTACGAGCAGTACTTC.